This T cell receptor (beta chain) was sequenced during a study of T cells in Graves' hyperthyroidism and ophthalmopathy (dated by TCRdb to the late 2010s). Background on the whole study: Peripheral blood samples were taken at the time of initial diagnosis, prior to any treatment. Once sampling was done, hyperthyroidism patients were given methimazole at a starting dose of 30 mg daily, whereas ophthalmopathy patients were given high-dose intravenous methylprednisolone. TCR Vbeta CDR3 sequencing of approximately 140 peripheral blood samples (under 45 ophthalmopathy, some 75 hyperthyroidism and approximately 17 progressor patients) is reported in the paper. Thyroid tissue and blood T-cell repertoires from six Graves' hyperthyroidism patients were also compared in the study. The approximately 90 discovery patients were divided at random into training and test sets in a 7:3 ratio. To identify TCR V-J signatures that set the groups apart, the researchers used a discovery cohort of 100 patients, made up of around 42 with Graves' ophthalmopathy and 55 to 65 with stable Graves' hyperthyroidism. Prospective prediction of ophthalmopathy was tested in an independent validation cohort of approximately 18 hyperthyroidism patients and 15 to 17 patients who later progressed to ophthalmopathy.

In the ophthalmopathy patients, disease was moderately to severely active, with a Clinical Activity Score of 3 or more, a NOSPECS grade of 4 or more, and a duration of less than 3 months. Any patient with an uncontrolled infection, another autoimmune disease, pregnancy or lactation was excluded. Clinical symptoms, serum thyroxine and TRAb, thyroid ultrasound, and orbital computed tomography formed the basis for the diagnoses. Ficoll-Paque density gradient centrifugation was used to isolate PBMCs from around 10 ml of fresh peripheral blood. Trizol reagent was used to extract total RNA, and RNA quality was then checked on an Agilent 2100 Bioanalyzer. The CDR3, from cysteine to phenylalanine, totals 11 residues. Only the CDR3 portion is preserved as DNA: 33 bases, with reading frame beginning at the first base. Cut back by 3 bases and 8 bases, the V and J ends lie 7 bases apart. This clonotype appeared many times. This clone's antigen is unknown. Base qualities are missing; no much larger clone stands one base away.

Amplification of TCR beta CDR3 regions was carried out from RNA transcripts. The first round of RT-PCR for the TCR CDR3 was performed with the HTBI primer set and the Qiagen OneStep RT-PCR kit. Libraries were constructed in a second round of multiplex PCR, after which size selection and purification were carried out. Libraries were sequenced paired-end with 100 bp reads on an Illumina HiSeq2000. On the authors' methods: SOAPnuke was used to process the raw data, throwing out any read that contained adapters or uncalled bases, had a mean Phred below 15, or lacked an exact constant-primer or identifier match. High-quality paired reads were merged with COPE v1.2.5, and unique nucleotide sequences were defined as clonotypes. MiTCR v1.1 was used to align clonotypes to the IMGT TRBV, TRBD and TRBJ reference segments. Analysis was restricted to V-J combinations with a frequency above 0.0001, which covered 99.2% of repertoires. A TCS score was defined as the ratio between F50 (clonal expansion) and ExV (chaos), using BLOSUM62-based TCRdist between CDR3 peptides within each V-J. Welch's t-statistics and random forest reduced fewer than 600 V-J features to 10 to 15, which were used in a naive Bayes classifier (R e1071). TCRdb redid the processing of the public reads, applying fastp at Q25 and MiXCR, and retained in-frame beta chains. Each record represents a unique CDR3 protein, reported with the most common genes and DNA among its rows. These V and J calls rely on TCRdb rather than the paper's analysis. This sample is represented by hundreds of thousands of distinct CDR3 sequences; approximately 23% of them were singletons. The ten largest clones add up to under 55% of the sample.

Study-level results and caveats: Most expanded thyroid clonotypes (frequency above 0.001) were also found in blood, which suggests that blood repertoires may mirror thyroid immune responses. A model built on a 13 V-J signature distinguished ophthalmopathy from stable hyperthyroidism, reaching roughly 88% sensitivity and about 81% specificity in cross-validation and 80%/75% in testing. In validation, progression to ophthalmopathy was predicted by the model with roughly 71% sensitivity and 72% to 85% specificity, a median of around 6.5 months before onset. Sample size was not statistically predetermined, and investigators were not blinded to group allocation.

Material for sequencing was blood. This TCR was recovered from a woman in her seventies with Graves' ophthalmopathy. The rearranged segments are TRBV12-3 or TRBV12-4 and TRBJ1-1; no D gene call is confident. The CDR3 region: CASSLSSEAFF. The base sequence is TGTGCCAGCAGTTTGAGCTCCGAAGCTTTCTTT.